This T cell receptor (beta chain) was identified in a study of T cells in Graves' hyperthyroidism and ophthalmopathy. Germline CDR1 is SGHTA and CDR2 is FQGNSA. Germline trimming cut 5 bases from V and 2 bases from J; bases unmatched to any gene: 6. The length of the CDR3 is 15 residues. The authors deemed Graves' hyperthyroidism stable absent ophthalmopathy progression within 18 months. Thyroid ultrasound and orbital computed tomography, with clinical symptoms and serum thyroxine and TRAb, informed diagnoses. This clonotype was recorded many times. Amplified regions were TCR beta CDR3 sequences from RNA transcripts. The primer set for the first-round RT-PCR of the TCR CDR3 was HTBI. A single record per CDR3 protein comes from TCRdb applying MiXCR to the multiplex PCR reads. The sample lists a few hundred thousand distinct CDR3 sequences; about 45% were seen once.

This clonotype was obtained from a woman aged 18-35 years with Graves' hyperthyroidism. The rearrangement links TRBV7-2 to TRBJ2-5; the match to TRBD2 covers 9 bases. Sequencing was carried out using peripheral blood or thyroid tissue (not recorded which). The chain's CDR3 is CASSTREGRQETQYF. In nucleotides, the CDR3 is TGTGCCAGCAGCACGCGGGAGGGCAGGCAAGAGACCCAGTACTTC.